Following are 19 T cell receptor beta chains from one sample sequenced in a study of Ad26.COV2.S vaccination and SARS-CoV-2 variants. Assay used: immunoSEQ multiplex PCR; TCRdb lists only in-frame clones, some missing. In the table there are about 180,000 clones, around 88% of which are singletons. The material was peripheral blood, obtained after recovery from COVID-19. The receptors here all came from a human donor who had recovered from COVID-19.

In DNA, the CDR3 is TGTGCCACCAGTGATGGGCTGGTAGACAATGAGCAGTTCTTC. As protein: CATSDGLVDNEQFF. This chain links TRBV24-1 with TRBJ2-1; no reliable D call. V shed 3 bases and J shed 5 bases, with 10 bases lying between them. Germline CDR1 and CDR2: KGHDR and SFDVKD. The CDR3 sequence is 14 residues long.

The CDR3 region has the DNA TGTGCCAGCAGCTTAGATCGAGGGGGGGGATACGAGCAGTACTTC. This encodes CASSLDRGGGYEQYF. This chain connects TRBV11-2 to TRBJ2-7; tentative D call: TRBD2 (7 bases). CDR3 length: 15 residues. V gave up 0 bases and J gave up 4 bases, with 13 bases separating them. Germline CDR1 reads SGHAT; CDR2 reads FQNNGV.

The J gene is TRBJ1-5, the V gene TRBV5-1; 9 bases are shared with TRBD1. The ends lost 3 bases at V and 2 bases at J; junction bases unmatched: 18. The germline gives CDR1 SGHRS, CDR2 YFSETQ. The CDR3 has 20 amino acids. The CDR3 coding sequence is TGCGCCAGCAGCTCCCAGCCGGGACAGGGATTCCTTGAGGGCAATCAGCCCCAGCATTTT. This encodes CASSSQPGQGFLEGNQPQHF.

This chain uses TRBV19 with TRBJ2-7; D not certain. The CDR3 is 13 amino acids. Trimming cost V 5 bases and J 6 bases, with 14 bases left between them. Germline V gene data show CDR1 as LNHDA and CDR2 as SQIVND (reference sequence). This chain's CDR3 is CASSAHPVTEQYF. In DNA, the CDR3 is TGTGCCAGTAGTGCCCACCCTGTCACCGAGCAGTACTTC. Based on the CDR3 plus reference TRBV19 and TRBJ2-7, the full variable domain is DGGITQSPKYLFRKEGQNVTLSCEQNLNHDAMYWYRQDPGQGLRLIYYSQIVNDFQKGDIAEGYSVSREKKESFPLTVTSAQKNPTAFYLCASSAHPVTEQYFGPGTRLTVT.

This chain joins TRBV18 and TRBJ1-1, with TRBD1 matching 7 bases. Unmatched junction bases numbered 3, after V lost 3 bases and J lost 11 bases. The CDR3 loop spans 11 amino acids. Germline V gives CDR1 KGHSH, CDR2 LQKENI. The CDR3, as DNA: TGTGCCAGCTCACCGACAGGGAAGGCTTTCTTT. It translates to CASSPTGKAFF.

The chain couples TRBV5-6 to TRBJ2-5; D gene ambiguous. CDR1 and CDR2 from the germline V gene are SGHDT and YYEEEE. The CDR3 loop spans 14 amino acids. V was pared by 4 bases and J by 5 bases, with 15 bases between. CDR3 sequence reads: CASSARVVWETQYF. The CDR3 DNA reads TGTGCCAGCAGCGCTAGAGTGGTTTGGGAGACCCAGTACTTC.

V is TRBV6-6 and J is TRBJ1-3; D call uncertain. This CDR3 comprises 15 residues. Trimming shortened V by 6 bases and J by 0 bases, and 12 bases separated the two germline ends. Germline CDR1 is MNHNY and CDR2 is SVGAGI (reference sequence). This chain's CDR3 is CASRRTHLSGNTIYF. As DNA, the CDR3 is TGTGCCAGCAGGCGAACACATCTCTCTGGAAACACCATATATTTT.

This clone was seen only once. CDR3 in DNA: TGTGCCAGCAGCTTGACAGGACCAAATCAGCCCCAGCATTTT. Translated, it gives CASSLTGPNQPQHF. V is TRBV5-5 and J is TRBJ1-5; tentative D call: TRBD1 (5 bases). CDR3 length: 14 residues. The germline V gene encodes CDR1 SGHKS and CDR2 YYEKEE (reference sequence). V gave up 1 base and J gave up 4 bases, with 9 bases separating them.

J is TRBJ1-2 and V is TRBV25-1; 8 nucleotides line up with TRBD1. CDR3 size: 15 residues. Germline lookup yields CDR1 MGHDK and CDR2 SYGVNS. V gave up 2 bases and J gave up 8 bases; unmatched junction bases: 10. CDR3 sequence: CASSEAGQGAEGYTF. As DNA, the CDR3 is TGTGCCAGCAGTGAAGCGGGTCAGGGGGCTGAGGGCTACACCTTC.

J is TRBJ2-1 and V is TRBV28; TRBD2 is a possible D gene (6 bases). V was trimmed by 5 bases and J by 12 bases, leaving 23 bases between them. The CDR3 runs to 15 residues. Germline values: CDR1 MDHEN, CDR2 SYDVKM. The CDR3 sequence: CASSLPGVAASWQFF. CDR3 coding DNA: TGTGCCAGCAGTCTCCCGGGGGTGGCCGCCTCGTGGCAGTTCTTC.

V and J are TRBV2 and TRBJ2-3, with 15 bases matching TRBD2. The CDR3 runs to 18 residues. CDR1 and CDR2 from the germline V gene are SNHLY and FYNNEI. V dropped 5 bases and J dropped 0; count of bases not matched to a gene: 6. This CDR3 reads CASSRTSGGDTSTDTQYF. The CDR3, as DNA: TGTGCCAGCAGTCGGACTAGCGGGGGGGATACTAGCACAGATACGCAGTATTTT.

This chain uses TRBV18 with TRBJ2-2; D call uncertain. Germline V gives CDR1 KGHSH, CDR2 LQKENI. V was shortened by 3 bases and J by 2 bases, with 7 bases between the two germline ends. The CDR3 consists of 14 residues. DNA for the CDR3: TGTGCCAGCTCACCGTCAGTTAACACCGGGGAGCTGTTTTTT. It encodes CASSPSVNTGELFF.

This chain joins TRBV10-3 and TRBJ1-5; D possibly corresponds to TRBD1 (5 bases). Per the germline V gene, CDR1 is ENHRY and CDR2 is SYGVKD. Trimming cost V 6 bases and J 3 bases, with 15 bases left between them. This CDR3 region has 15 residues. The CDR3 DNA is TGTGCCATCAGCCTGGAAATTGGGGCCAATCAGCCCCAGCATTTT. It yields the protein CAISLEIGANQPQHF.

The CDR3 DNA sequence: TGTGCCAGCAGTGTGAGGGACAGGTATAGCAATCAGCCCCAGCATTTT. Protein sequence: CASSVRDRYSNQPQHF. The chain has TRBV2 and TRBJ1-5, with 8 nucleotides matching TRBD1. The CDR3 contains 16 residues. Germline CDR1 and CDR2: SNHLY and FYNNEI. Unmatched junction bases numbered 5, after V lost 4 bases and J lost 0 bases.

This chain connects TRBV5-1 to TRBJ2-7; the match to TRBD1 covers 7 bases. The junction had 10 bases not matched to a gene; V was cut back by 6 bases and J by 4 bases. CDR1 and CDR2 (germline): SGHRS, YFSETQ. There are 14 residues in the CDR3. The DNA of the CDR3 is TGCGCCAGCACCCGTGTAGGGGGACAGTACGAGCAGTACTTC. It is translated as CASTRVGGQYEQYF.

The chain carries TRBV18 and TRBJ2-7; D ambiguous. V was shortened by 1 base and J by 2 bases, with 6 bases between the two germline ends. The germline V gene has CDR1 KGHSH and CDR2 LQKENI. The length of the CDR3 is 13 residues. Here the CDR3 reads CASSPQGPYEQYF. The CDR3 coding sequence is TGTGCCAGCTCACCACAGGGCCCCTACGAGCAGTACTTC.

This chain joins TRBV9 and TRBJ1-1; D gene uncertain. The CDR3 is made up of 13 amino acids. V shed 0 bases and J shed 3 bases, with 6 bases lying between them. Germline-derived CDR1 and CDR2 are SGDLS and YYNGEE. CDR3 loop: CASSVEGYTEAFF. The DNA for the CDR3 is TGTGCCAGCAGCGTAGAAGGGTACACTGAAGCTTTCTTT.

This clone was recorded only once. This chain joins TRBV27 and TRBJ1-1; D is unclear. Germline V gene sequence: CDR1 MNHEY, CDR2 SMNVEV (reference sequence). Trimming left V 9 bases short and J 6 bases short, with 2 bases between. There are 8 residues in the CDR3. This CDR3 reads CASPEAFF. CDR3 coding DNA: TGTGCCAGTCCTGAAGCTTTCTTT.

The J gene is TRBJ2-7, the V gene TRBV6-2 or TRBV6-3; the match to TRBD2 covers 8 bases. The trim removed 6 bases at V and 3 bases at J, leaving 10 bases unmatched. CDR1 MNHEY and CDR2 SVGEGT come from the germline V gene. The CDR3 totals 15 residues. CDR3 in DNA: TGTGCCAGCAGCCCGGGGGGGGAGCTACTCTACGAGCAGTACTTC. The encoded protein is CASSPGGELLYEQYF.